The TCR beta chain under discussion was sequenced for a study of T cell repertoires in cytomegalovirus infection. Study summary: Evidence of both CMV infection and a matching HLA type came from public TCR beta signatures.

Study results and limitations: Cumulative frequency (of public TCR beta family members) identified carriers of CMV plus the relevant HLA. Clonotypes of TCR beta that were HLA-C-restricted and CMV-specific dominated the ex vivo response.

TCRdb passed the reads through MiXCR, listing each CDR3 protein once. Of approximately 70,000 distinct CDR3 sequences listed, over 3.5% are singletons. V lost 8 bases and J 0 bases, leaving 10 bases between the germline ends. The germline V gene encodes CDR1 KGHSH and CDR2 LQKENI. The CDR3 length is 13 residues. At least ten counts were recorded for this clonotype. No antigen is known for it. The TCR originated in a human donor in good health (CMV status not recorded). Some clones in this sample may be carry-over from other donors' samples. Material for sequencing was PBMCs. This chain uses TRBV18 with TRBJ1-1; tentative D call: TRBD1 (6 bases). In nucleotides, the CDR3 is TGTGCCAGCACAAGACAGGTGAACACTGAAGCTTTCTTT. Residues: CASTRQVNTEAFF.